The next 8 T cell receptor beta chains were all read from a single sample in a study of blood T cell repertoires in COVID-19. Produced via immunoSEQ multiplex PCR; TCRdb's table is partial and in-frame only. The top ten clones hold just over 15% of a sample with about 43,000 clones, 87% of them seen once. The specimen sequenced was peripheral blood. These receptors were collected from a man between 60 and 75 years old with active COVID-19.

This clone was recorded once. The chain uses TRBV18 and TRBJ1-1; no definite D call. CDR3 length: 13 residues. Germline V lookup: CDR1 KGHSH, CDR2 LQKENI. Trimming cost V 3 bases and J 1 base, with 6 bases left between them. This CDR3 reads CASSPDWNTEAFF. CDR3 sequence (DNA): TGTGCCAGCTCACCGGACTGGAACACTGAAGCTTTCTTT.

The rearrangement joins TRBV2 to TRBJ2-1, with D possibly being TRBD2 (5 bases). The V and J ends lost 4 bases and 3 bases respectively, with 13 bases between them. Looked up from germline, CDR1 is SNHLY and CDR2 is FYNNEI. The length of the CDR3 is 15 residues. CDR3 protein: CASSADGMGYNEQFF. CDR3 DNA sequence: TGTGCCAGCAGTGCGGACGGGATGGGCTACAATGAGCAGTTCTTC.

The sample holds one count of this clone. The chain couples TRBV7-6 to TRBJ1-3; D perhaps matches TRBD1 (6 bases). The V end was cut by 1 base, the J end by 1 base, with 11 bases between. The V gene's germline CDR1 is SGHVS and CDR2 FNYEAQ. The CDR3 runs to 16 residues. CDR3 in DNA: TGTGCCAGCAGCTTAGGGGGGCAGAGATCTGGAAACACCATATATTTT. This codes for CASSLGGQRSGNTIYF.

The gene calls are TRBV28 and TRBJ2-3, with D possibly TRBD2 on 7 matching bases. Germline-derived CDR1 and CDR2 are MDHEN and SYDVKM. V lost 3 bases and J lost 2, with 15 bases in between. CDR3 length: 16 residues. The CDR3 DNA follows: TGTGCCAGCAGTTTTTTGGGCGGGGGCCCCACAGATACGCAGTATTTT. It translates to CASSFLGGGPTDTQYF.

The CDR3 coding sequence is TGTGCCAGCAGCTCGAGGGACAGGGGGCCCCGAGAAGCTTTCTTT. It translates to CASSSRDRGPREAFF. The J gene is TRBJ1-1, the V gene TRBV5-8, with 12 bases aligning to TRBD1. With V trimmed by 3 bases and J by 8 bases, 8 bases remained unmatched. In germline, CDR1 is SGHTS, CDR2 YDEGEE. The CDR3 contains 15 residues.

Here the CDR3 reads CASSEMGQGNQPQHF. CDR3 DNA sequence: TGTGCCAGCAGTGAAATGGGACAGGGGAATCAGCCCCAGCATTTT. The chain has TRBV2 and TRBJ1-5; TRBD1 matches 10 bases. After removal of 2 bases from V and 4 bases from J, the junction contained 2 bases not matched to a gene. The CDR3 length is 15 residues. Germline CDR1 and CDR2: SNHLY and FYNNEI. The entire variable domain, with the rest obtained from reference TRBV2 and TRBJ1-5, is as follows: EPEVTQTPSHQVTQMGQEVILRCVPISNHLYFYWYRQILGQKVEFLVSFYNNEISEKSEIFDDQFSVERPDGSNFTLKIRSTKLEDSAMYFCASSEMGQGNQPQHFGDGTRLSIL.

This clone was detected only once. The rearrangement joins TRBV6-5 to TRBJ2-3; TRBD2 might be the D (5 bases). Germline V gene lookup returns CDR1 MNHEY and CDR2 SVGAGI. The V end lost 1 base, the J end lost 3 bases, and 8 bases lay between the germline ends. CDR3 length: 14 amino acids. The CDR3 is CASSYLSGTDTQYF. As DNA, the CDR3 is TGTGCCAGCAGTTACTTATCGGGGACAGATACGCAGTATTTT.

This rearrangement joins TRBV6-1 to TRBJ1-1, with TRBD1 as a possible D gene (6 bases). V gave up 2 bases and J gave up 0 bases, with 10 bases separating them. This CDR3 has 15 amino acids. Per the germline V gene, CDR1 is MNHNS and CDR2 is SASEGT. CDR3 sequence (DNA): TGTGCCAGCAGTGAAAGTGAGGGGGTGAACACTGAAGCTTTCTTT. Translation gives CASSESEGVNTEAFF.